The T cell receptor (beta chain) under discussion was sequenced for a study of blood T cell repertoires in COVID-19. At the level of the study: Material from acute and convalescent COVID-19 was sourced from the United States, Italy and Spain. T cells, B-cell-depleted T cells, or PBMCs provided the cDNA or gDNA that served as material.

During active infection, Seattle patients enrolled and were then monitored through disease. Methods used by the authors: How many nucleated cells were present was estimated from reference gene primer amplification. Clones were sequenced by immunoSEQ multiplex PCR, and TCRdb holds only the in-frame ones, with some missing. V, J and clone size were drawn from that table, and D and trimming were deduced from the DNA. The sample lists 200,000 to 300,000 clones, about nine tenths occurring once. Germline loops: CDR1 MNHNY, CDR2 SVGAGI (reference sequence). The CDR3 length is 14 residues. Trimming cost V 11 bases and J 2 bases; bases outside gene matches: 11.

Material for sequencing was peripheral blood. The chain couples TRBV6-6 to TRBJ2-7, with 8 bases fitting TRBD2. This clonotype was sampled from a young man with COVID-19, enrolled during active disease. As DNA, the CDR3 is TGTGCCGTTCAAGGAACCGGGGGGGCCTACGAGCAGTACTTC. Translated: CAVQGTGGAYEQYF.